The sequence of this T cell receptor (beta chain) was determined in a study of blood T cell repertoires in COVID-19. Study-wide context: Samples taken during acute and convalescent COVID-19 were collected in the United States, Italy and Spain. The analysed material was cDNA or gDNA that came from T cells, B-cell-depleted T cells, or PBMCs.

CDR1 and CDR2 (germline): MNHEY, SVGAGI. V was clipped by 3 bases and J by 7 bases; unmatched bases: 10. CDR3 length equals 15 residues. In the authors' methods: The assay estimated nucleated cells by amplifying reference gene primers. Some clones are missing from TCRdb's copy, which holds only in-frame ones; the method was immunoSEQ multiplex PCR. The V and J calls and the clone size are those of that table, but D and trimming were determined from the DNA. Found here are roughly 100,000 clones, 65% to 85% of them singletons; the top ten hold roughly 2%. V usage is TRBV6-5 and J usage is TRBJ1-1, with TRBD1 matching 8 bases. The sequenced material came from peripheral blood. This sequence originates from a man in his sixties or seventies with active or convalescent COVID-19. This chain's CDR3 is CASSYGVRGRGEAFF. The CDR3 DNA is TGTGCCAGCAGTTATGGGGTCAGGGGGCGAGGTGAAGCTTTCTTT.